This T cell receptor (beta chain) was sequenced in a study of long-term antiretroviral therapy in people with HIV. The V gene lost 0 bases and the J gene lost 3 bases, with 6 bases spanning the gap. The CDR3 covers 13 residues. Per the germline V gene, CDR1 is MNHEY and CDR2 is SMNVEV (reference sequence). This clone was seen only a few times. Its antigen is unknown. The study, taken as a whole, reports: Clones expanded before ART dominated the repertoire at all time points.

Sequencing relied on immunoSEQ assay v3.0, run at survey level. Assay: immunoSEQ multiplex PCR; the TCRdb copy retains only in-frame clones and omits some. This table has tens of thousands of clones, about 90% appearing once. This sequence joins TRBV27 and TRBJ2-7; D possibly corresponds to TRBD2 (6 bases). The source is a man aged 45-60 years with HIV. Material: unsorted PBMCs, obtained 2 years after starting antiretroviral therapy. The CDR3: CASSLSGGYEQYF. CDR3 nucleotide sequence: TGTGCCAGCAGTTTATCGGGGGGCTACGAGCAGTACTTC.